A selection of T cell receptor beta chains follows, all from one sample in a study of cytomegalovirus exposure and HLA in healthy donors. Profiled with immunoSEQ multiplex PCR; TCRdb holds only in-frame clones, not every one. The profile shows approximately 150,000 clones, around four fifths of them singletons. Sample: PBMCs. Source of these receptors: a man aged 25-40 years in good health and CMV-seronegative. CDR3s include the opening cysteine and the closing phenylalanine or tryptophan. Each record gives: CDR3 length, V gene, D gene, J gene, clone size, CDR3 DNA, CDR3 protein. The D gene is left open where the match is weak. Size is omitted from some rows. Given values are once, few, many or a class for expanded clones.

>16|TRBV28|TRBD1|TRBJ1-2|.
TGTGCCAGCAGGGGACAGGGGAGTGTTGGGCACTATGGCTACACCTTC
CASRGQGSVGHYGYTF
>13|TRBV7-8|.|TRBJ1-1|.
TGTGCCAGCAGCTTAAGTTGGACAGAGGAAGCTTTCTTT
CASSLSWTEEAFF
>15|TRBV5-1|.|TRBJ1-1|.
TGCGCCAGCAGCTTGGTAGGAGGGATTAACACTGAAGCTTTCTTT
CASSLVGGINTEAFF
>16|TRBV7-3|TRBD2|TRBJ2-7|.
TGTGCCAGCAGCTTAACGCTAGCGGGGGACCCCTACGAGCAGTACTTC
CASSLTLAGDPYEQYF
>15|TRBV27|.|TRBJ2-5|.
TGTGCCAGCAGTTTATCGGGCCTGTACCAAGAGACCCAGTACTTC
CASSLSGLYQETQYF
>14|TRBV7-9|.|TRBJ2-7|once
TGTGCCAGCAGCTCCCAGGGGCTATCCTACGAGCAGTACTTC
CASSSQGLSYEQYF
>12|TRBV7-9|.|TRBJ2-5|.
TGTGCCAGCAGCCCCATCCCGGGGACCCAGTACTTC
CASSPIPGTQYF
>14|TRBV30|.|TRBJ1-4|once
TGTGCCTGGGGTGTAAAGAGGGGGAGTGAAAAACTGTTTTTT
CAWGVKRGSEKLFF
>16|TRBV5-1|TRBD2|TRBJ2-3|few
TGCGCCAGCAGCTTTAGCGGGGGGGTAAACACAGATACGCAGTATTTT
CASSFSGGVNTDTQYF
>15|TRBV4-3|TRBD2|TRBJ2-3|.
TGCGCCAGCAGCCAGCTAGCGGGGGGCACAGATACGCAGTATTTT
CASSQLAGGTDTQYF
>14|TRBV9|.|TRBJ2-2|once
TGTGCGAGCGGGGGAGGACAGGCATCCGGGGAGCTGTTTTTT
CASGGGQASGELFF
>14|TRBV27|.|TRBJ2-3|.
TGTGCCAGCGGAGAGGGTCTTCATCCGGATACGCAGTATTTT
CASGEGLHPDTQYF
>14|TRBV6-5|.|TRBJ2-1|few
TGTGCCAGCAGTTACTCCCCGGACAACTCCGAGCAGTTCTTC
CASSYSPDNSEQFF
>15|TRBV7-2|TRBD1|TRBJ1-2|.
TGTGCCAGCAGCTTAAATCCCGGCCAGGGGGATGGCTACACCTTC
CASSLNPGQGDGYTF
>13|TRBV4-3|TRBD1|TRBJ1-2|.
TGCGCCAGCAGCTACAGAACAGGGGTCGGCTACACCTTC
CASSYRTGVGYTF
>16|TRBV11-2|TRBD2|TRBJ2-5|few
TGTGCCAGCAGCTACCGACTAGCGGGAGGATCAGAGACCCAGTACTTC
CASSYRLAGGSETQYF
>16|TRBV4-1|.|TRBJ1-2|.
TGCGCCAGCAGCCAAGATGGTTCCCAGGGGATGTATGGCTACACCTTC
CASSQDGSQGMYGYTF
>13|TRBV27|.|TRBJ1-1|few
TGTGCCAGCAGACTGGGGCCTTACACTGAAGCTTTCTTT
CASRLGPYTEAFF
>13|TRBV25-1|TRBD1|TRBJ2-7|.
TGTGCCAGCAGTGTACAGGGGGCATACGAGCAGTACTTC
CASSVQGAYEQYF
>18|TRBV7-3|TRBD2|TRBJ2-2|.
TGTGCCAGCAGCCCCCACGGGTCCAGCGGGAGGAACACCGGGGAGCTGTTTTTT
CASSPHGSSGRNTGELFF